The T cell receptor beta chain described here comes from a study of blood T cell repertoires in COVID-19. This CDR3 comprises 14 residues. Trimming removed 4 bases from V and 7 bases from J, with 11 bases in between. The germline V gene has CDR1 SEHNR and CDR2 FQNEAQ (reference sequence). In the study's own analysis: Reference gene primer amplification in the assay estimated nucleated cell counts. The table came from immunoSEQ multiplex PCR; TCRdb's copy has only in-frame clones and leaves some out. V and J calls and clone size are given by that table; D and trimming were obtained from the DNA. The data contain fewer than 400,000 clones, approximately 90% of them singletons.

The chain recombines TRBV7-9 with TRBJ1-6; D is perhaps TRBD1 (5 bases). Sample: PBMCs or T cells enriched from blood (not recorded which). This clonotype was obtained from a woman aged 25 to 39 who had been exposed to COVID-19. The DNA of the CDR3 is TGTGCCAGCAGCTCAGGGTCCGGAAATTCACCCCTCCACTTT. Amino acid sequence: CASSSGSGNSPLHF.